This note documents a single T cell receptor (beta chain) sequence. There are 14 residues in the CDR3. Germline loops: CDR1 LGHNA, CDR2 YSLEER. V lost 0 bases to trimming and J lost 8 bases, with 13 bases between them. The data were obtained in a study of technical replicates of blood from a handful of donors. Assay: immunoSEQ multiplex PCR; the TCRdb copy retains only in-frame clones and omits some. The table lists roughly 62,000 clones, roughly 95% of them singletons. The rearrangement uses TRBV4-3 and TRBJ1-1; weak D call: TRBD1 (5 bases). Sequencing input: PBMCs. This TCR came from a human donor in good health. Some clones in this sample may be carry-over from other donors' samples. The CDR3 reads CASSQESRRGEAFF. CDR3 nucleotide sequence: TGCGCCAGCAGCCAAGAAAGCAGGAGGGGAGAAGCTTTCTTT.